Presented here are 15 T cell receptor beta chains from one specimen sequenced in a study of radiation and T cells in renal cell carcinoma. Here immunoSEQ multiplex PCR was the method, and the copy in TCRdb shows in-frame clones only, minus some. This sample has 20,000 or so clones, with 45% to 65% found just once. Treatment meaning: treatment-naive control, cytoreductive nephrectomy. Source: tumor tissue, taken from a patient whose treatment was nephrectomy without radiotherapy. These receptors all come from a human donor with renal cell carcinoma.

The CDR3 bases are TGTGCCAGCAGCGTAGAGGGGGGCGAACTAGCAGGGACGCAGTATTTT. Protein: CASSVEGGELAGTQYF. This chain links TRBV9 with TRBJ2-3; D assignment may be TRBD1 or TRBD2 (6 bases each). Per germline, CDR1 SGDLS and CDR2 YYNGEE. This CDR3 has 16 amino acids. V gave up 0 bases and J gave up 9 bases, with 20 bases separating them.

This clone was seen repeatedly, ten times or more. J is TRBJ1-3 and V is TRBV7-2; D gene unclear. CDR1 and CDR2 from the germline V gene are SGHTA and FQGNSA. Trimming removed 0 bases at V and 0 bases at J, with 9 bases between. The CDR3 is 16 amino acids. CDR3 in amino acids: CASSLAGQSSGNTIYF. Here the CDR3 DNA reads TGTGCCAGCAGCTTAGCTGGGCAGTCCTCTGGAAACACCATATATTTT.

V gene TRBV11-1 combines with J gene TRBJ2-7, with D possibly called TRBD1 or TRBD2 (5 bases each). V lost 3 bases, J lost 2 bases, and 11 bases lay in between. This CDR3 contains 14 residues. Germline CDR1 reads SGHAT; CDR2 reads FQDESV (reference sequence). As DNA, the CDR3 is TGTGCCAGCAGCTTGGAACGGGGACCCTACGAGCAGTACTTC. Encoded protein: CASSLERGPYEQYF.

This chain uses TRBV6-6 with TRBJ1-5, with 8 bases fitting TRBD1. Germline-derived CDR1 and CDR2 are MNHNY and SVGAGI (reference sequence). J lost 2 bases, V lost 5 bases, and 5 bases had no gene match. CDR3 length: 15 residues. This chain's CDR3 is CASSIQGEGNQPQHF. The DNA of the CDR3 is TGTGCCAGCAGTATACAGGGGGAAGGCAATCAGCCCCAGCATTTT.

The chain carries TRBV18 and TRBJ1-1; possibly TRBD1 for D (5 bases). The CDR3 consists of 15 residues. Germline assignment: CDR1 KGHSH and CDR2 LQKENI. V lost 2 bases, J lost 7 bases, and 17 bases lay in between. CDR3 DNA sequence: TGTGCCAGCTCACCAATAGAGGGGAATCAGGGTGAAGCTTTCTTT. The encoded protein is CASSPIEGNQGEAFF.

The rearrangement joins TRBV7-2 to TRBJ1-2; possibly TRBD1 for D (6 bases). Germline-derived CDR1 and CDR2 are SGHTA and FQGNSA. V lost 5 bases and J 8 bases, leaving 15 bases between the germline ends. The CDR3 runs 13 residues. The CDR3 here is CASSPDRLGGYTF. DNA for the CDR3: TGTGCCAGCAGCCCTGACAGGCTGGGGGGCTACACCTTC.

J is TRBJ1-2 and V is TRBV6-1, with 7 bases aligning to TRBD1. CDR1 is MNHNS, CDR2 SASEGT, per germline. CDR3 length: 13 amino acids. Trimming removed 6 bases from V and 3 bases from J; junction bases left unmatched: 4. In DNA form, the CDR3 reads TGTGCCAGCAGCCAAACAGGGGACTATGGCTACACCTTC. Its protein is CASSQTGDYGYTF.

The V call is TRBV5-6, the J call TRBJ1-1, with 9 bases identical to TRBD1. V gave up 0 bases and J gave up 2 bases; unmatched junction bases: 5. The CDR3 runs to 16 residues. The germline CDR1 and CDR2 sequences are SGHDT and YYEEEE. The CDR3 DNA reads TGTGCCAGCAGCTTGGTAGACAGGGGGTCTAACACTGAAGCTTTCTTT. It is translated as CASSLVDRGSNTEAFF.

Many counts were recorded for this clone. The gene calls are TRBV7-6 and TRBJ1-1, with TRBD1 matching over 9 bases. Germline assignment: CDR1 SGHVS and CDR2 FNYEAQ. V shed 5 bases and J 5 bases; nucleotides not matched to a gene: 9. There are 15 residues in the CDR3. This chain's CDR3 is CASSPTGGQGTEAFF. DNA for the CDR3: TGTGCCAGCAGCCCGACAGGGGGACAAGGGACTGAAGCTTTCTTT.

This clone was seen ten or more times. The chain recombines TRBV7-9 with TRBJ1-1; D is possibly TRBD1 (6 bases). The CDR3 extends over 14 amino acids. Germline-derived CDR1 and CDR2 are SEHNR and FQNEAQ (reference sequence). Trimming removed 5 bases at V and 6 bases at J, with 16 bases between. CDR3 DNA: TGTGCCAGCAGCCCTGGTACAGGGTTGGCTGAAGCTTTCTTT. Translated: CASSPGTGLAEAFF. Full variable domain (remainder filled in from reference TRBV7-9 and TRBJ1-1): DTGVSQNPRHKITKRGQNVTFRCDPISEHNRLYWYRQTLGQGPEFLTYFQNEAQLEKSRLLSDRFSAERPKGSFSTLEIQRTEQGDSAMYLCASSPGTGLAEAFFGQGTRLTVV.

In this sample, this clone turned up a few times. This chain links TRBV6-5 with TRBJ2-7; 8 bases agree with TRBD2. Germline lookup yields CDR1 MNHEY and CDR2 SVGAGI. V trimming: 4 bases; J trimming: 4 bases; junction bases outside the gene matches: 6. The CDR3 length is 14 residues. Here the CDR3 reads CASSSREGFYEQYF. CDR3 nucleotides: TGTGCCAGCAGTTCCCGGGAGGGATTTTACGAGCAGTACTTC.

CDR3 loop: CSISGQGRSTEAFF. For the CDR3, the DNA is TGCAGCATATCCGGACAGGGGAGGAGCACTGAAGCTTTCTTT. The chain joins TRBV29-1 to TRBJ1-1; 9 bases are shared with TRBD1. CDR3 length equals 14 residues. The J segment lost 4 bases and the V segment lost 8 bases, leaving 11 bases of the junction unmatched. Looked up from germline, CDR1 is SQVTM and CDR2 is ANQGSEA.

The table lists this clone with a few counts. The CDR3 spells CASSPTGEPAYEQYF. In nucleotides, the CDR3 is TGTGCCAGCTCACCTACAGGGGAGCCTGCCTACGAGCAGTACTTC. V and J are TRBV18 and TRBJ2-7; 7 bases agree with TRBD1. V trimming: 3 bases; J trimming: 2 bases; junction bases outside the gene matches: 7. CDR1 is KGHSH, CDR2 LQKENI, per germline. This CDR3 is built from 15 residues.

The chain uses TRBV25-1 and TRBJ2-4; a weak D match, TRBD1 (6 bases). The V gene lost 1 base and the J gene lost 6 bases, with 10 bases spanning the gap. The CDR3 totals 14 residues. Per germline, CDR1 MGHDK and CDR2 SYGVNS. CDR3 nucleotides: TGTGCCAGCAGTGAATTAGGCAGGGGAAACATTCAGTACTTC. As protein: CASSELGRGNIQYF. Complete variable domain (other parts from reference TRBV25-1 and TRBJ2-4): EADIYQTPRYLVIGTGKKITLECSQTMGHDKMYWYQQDPGMELHLIHYSYGVNSTEKGDLSSESTVSRIRTEHFPLTLESARPSHTSQYLCASSELGRGNIQYFGAGTRLSVL.

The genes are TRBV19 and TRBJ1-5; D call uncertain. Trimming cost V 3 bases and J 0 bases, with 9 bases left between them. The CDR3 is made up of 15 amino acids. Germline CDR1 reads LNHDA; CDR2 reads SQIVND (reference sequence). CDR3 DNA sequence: TGTGCCAGTAGTATCTGGCAGCTTAGCAATCAGCCCCAGCATTTT. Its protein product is CASSIWQLSNQPQHF.